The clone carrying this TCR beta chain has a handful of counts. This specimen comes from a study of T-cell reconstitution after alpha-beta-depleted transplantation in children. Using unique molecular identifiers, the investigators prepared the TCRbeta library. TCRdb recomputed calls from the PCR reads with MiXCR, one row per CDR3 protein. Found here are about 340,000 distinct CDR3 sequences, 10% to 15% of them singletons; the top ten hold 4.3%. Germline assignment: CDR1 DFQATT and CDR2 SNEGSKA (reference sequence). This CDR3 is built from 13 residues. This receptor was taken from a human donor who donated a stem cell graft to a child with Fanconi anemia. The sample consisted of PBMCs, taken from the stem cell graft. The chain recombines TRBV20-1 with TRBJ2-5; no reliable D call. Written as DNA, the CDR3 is TGCAGCCCCGTTAGAGGAGAGCAAGAGACCCAGTACTTC. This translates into CSPVRGEQETQYF.